What follows are 27 T cell receptor beta chains derived from one specimen sequenced in a study of PD-1 blockade in classical Hodgkin lymphoma. Time point described: cycle 4 day 1 (C4D1), after 5 to 7 weeks of nivolumab. The patients all showed relapse after autologous stem cell transplantation, while their brentuximab vedotin exposure varied. Profiled with immunoSEQ multiplex PCR; TCRdb holds only in-frame clones, not every one. The data contain about 33,000 clones, around three quarters of them singletons. The sequencing used peripheral blood mononuclear cells (PBMCs), collected before the fourth cycle of nivolumab. These receptor sequences come from a human donor with classical Hodgkin lymphoma.

The rearrangement links TRBV14 to TRBJ2-3; 12 bases map to TRBD2. This CDR3 spans 16 amino acids. Germline trimming cut 6 bases from V and 4 bases from J; bases unmatched to any gene: 8. Per germline, CDR1 SGHDN and CDR2 FVKESK. The CDR3 is CASSRRWTSGADTQYF. The DNA for the CDR3 is TGTGCCAGCAGTAGGCGATGGACTAGCGGGGCAGATACGCAGTATTTT.

This chain links TRBV9 with TRBJ1-3; D may be TRBD1 (5 bases). The length of the CDR3 is 17 residues. In germline, CDR1 is SGDLS, CDR2 YYNGEE. Trimming left V 4 bases short and J 0 bases short, with 17 bases between. The CDR3 protein is CASSPLVGLISGNTIYF. The CDR3 DNA reads TGTGCCAGCAGCCCCCTGGTGGGGCTTATCTCTGGAAACACCATATATTTT.

The genes are TRBV9 and TRBJ2-2; 12 bases agree with TRBD2. CDR3 length: 18 amino acids. Per germline, CDR1 SGDLS and CDR2 YYNGEE. The trim removed 0 bases at V and 1 base at J, leaving 4 bases unmatched. The CDR3 nucleotides are TGTGCCAGCAGCGTAGCAGGACTAGCGGGGTTGAACACCGGGGAGCTGTTTTTT. Amino acid sequence: CASSVAGLAGLNTGELFF.

CDR3 protein: CASSVLLGGNTEAFF. As DNA, the CDR3 is TGTGCCAGCAGCGTTCTTTTGGGAGGGAACACTGAAGCTTTCTTT. The J gene is TRBJ1-1, the V gene TRBV9; D is unclear. Between the trimmed V and J ends, which lost 2 bases and 1 base, there was a span of 12 bases. Germline CDR1 and CDR2: SGDLS and YYNGEE. CDR3 size: 15 residues.

The chain joins TRBV19 to TRBJ2-5; TRBD1 agrees at 11 bases. Trimming cost V 4 bases and J 7 bases; bases outside gene matches: 11. The CDR3 contains 16 residues. CDR1 and CDR2 from the germline V gene are LNHDA and SQIVND (reference sequence). Here the CDR3 reads CASSSLRTGGDLTQYF. The DNA for the CDR3 is TGTGCCAGTAGTAGCCTCCGGACAGGGGGCGATTTGACCCAGTACTTC.

The V gene is TRBV27, the J gene TRBJ2-1; D ambiguous. Germline CDR1 MNHEY, CDR2 SMNVEV (reference sequence). Trimming shortened V by 6 bases and J by 4 bases, and 13 bases separated the two germline ends. The CDR3 has 14 amino acids. CDR3 residues: CASSSGGRYNEQFF. DNA of the CDR3: TGTGCCAGCAGCTCGGGTGGTAGGTACAATGAGCAGTTCTTC.

The chain has TRBV4-2 and TRBJ2-1, with TRBD2 matching 7 bases. The CDR3 is 18 amino acids. CDR1 and CDR2 from the germline V gene are LGHNA and YNFKEQ. The ends lost 0 bases at V and 0 bases at J; junction bases unmatched: 8. CDR3 sequence (DNA): TGTGCCAGCAGCCAAGAGAAGGGGTGGGACTACTCCTACAATGAGCAGTTCTTC. Translated, it gives CASSQEKGWDYSYNEQFF.

The chain links TRBV9 to TRBJ2-3; 7 bases agree with TRBD2. Germline V gene data show CDR1 as SGDLS and CDR2 as YYNGEE. This CDR3 region has 15 residues. The V and J ends lost 4 bases and 4 bases, in that order; junction bases with no gene match: 9. CDR3 sequence (DNA): TGTGCCAGCAGCCCTGGGAGGGGATGGTCAGATACGCAGTATTTT. As protein: CASSPGRGWSDTQYF.

There are a few counts of this clone. V gene TRBV9 combines with J gene TRBJ1-1, with D tentatively TRBD1 (6 bases). Per germline, CDR1 SGDLS and CDR2 YYNGEE. The CDR3 spans 15 residues. V lost 4 bases and J 5 bases, leaving 18 bases between the germline ends. The CDR3 loop is CASSTSGRGGTEAFF. In nucleotides, the CDR3 is TGTGCCAGCAGCACTAGCGGCAGGGGAGGTACTGAAGCTTTCTTT.

The chain uses TRBV4-1 and TRBJ1-6, with 7 bases aligning to TRBD1. CDR1 MGHRA and CDR2 YSYEKL come from the germline V gene. This CDR3 is 17 amino acids long. The V segment lost 1 base and the J segment 3 bases; nucleotides outside the gene matches: 6. CDR3 region: CASSQGDREYYNSPLHF. CDR3 coding DNA: TGCGCCAGCAGCCAAGGCGACAGGGAATACTATAATTCACCCCTCCACTTT.

There are a few counts of this clone. The gene calls are TRBV5-4 and TRBJ2-1; possibly TRBD1 or TRBD2 for D (6 bases each). The ends were cut back, 0 bases at V and 0 bases at J, with 16 bases in the middle. The length of the CDR3 is 18 residues. Germline loops: CDR1 SGHNT, CDR2 YYREEE (reference sequence). The CDR3 loop is CASSLVTRGPSSYNEQFF. Here the CDR3 DNA reads TGTGCCAGCAGCTTGGTTACCCGGGGGCCCAGCTCCTACAATGAGCAGTTCTTC.

The chain carries TRBV29-1 and TRBJ2-3; 9 nucleotides match TRBD2. J lost 7 bases, V lost 2 bases, and 7 bases had no gene match. The germline gives CDR1 SQVTM, CDR2 ANQGSEA. The CDR3 extends over 14 amino acids. CDR3 DNA: TGCAGCGTTGAACTGGCGGGGGGGCGATATACGCAGTATTTT. This codes for CSVELAGGRYTQYF.

V gene TRBV2 combines with J gene TRBJ1-1; 10 positions match TRBD1. V was pared by 11 bases and J by 1 base, with 4 bases of the junction left unmatched. Germline V gene sequence: CDR1 SNHLY, CDR2 FYNNEI. The CDR3 has 13 amino acids. The CDR3 loop reads CAPRDRGNTEAFF. CDR3 sequence (DNA): TGTGCCCCCCGGGACAGGGGGAACACTGAAGCTTTCTTT.

The chain recombines TRBV28 with TRBJ2-7; 12 bases map to TRBD2. This CDR3 is 20 amino acids long. V lost 4 bases and J lost 2; bases outside the gene matches: 18. Germline CDR1 and CDR2: MDHEN and SYDVKM. The CDR3 sequence is CASSYPPSPLTSGRAYEQYF. CDR3 DNA sequence: TGTGCCAGCAGTTACCCCCCCTCGCCCCTGACTAGCGGGAGAGCCTACGAGCAGTACTTC.

The chain recombines TRBV7-9 with TRBJ1-5; no clear D gene. CDR3 length: 16 residues. The germline V gene has CDR1 SEHNR and CDR2 FQNEAQ (reference sequence). V was cut by 2 bases and J by 0 bases, with 11 bases left in between. In DNA, the CDR3 is TGTGCCAGCAGCTTATCGGGAATCTATAGCAATCAGCCCCAGCATTTT. It yields the protein CASSLSGIYSNQPQHF.

The V call is TRBV4-3, the J call TRBJ2-6, with unresolved D. Trimming took 3 bases from V and 0 from J, leaving 9 bases between them. The germline CDR1 and CDR2 sequences are LGHNA and YSLEER. This CDR3 comprises 16 residues. The CDR3 bases are TGCGCCAGCAGCCACGAGACGGGCTCTGGGGCCAACGTCCTGACTTTC. Translated: CASSHETGSGANVLTF.

The chain recombines TRBV13 with TRBJ2-1, with D tentatively TRBD2 (5 bases). The germline V and J ends were trimmed by 0 bases and 0 bases, with 15 bases remaining between them. The CDR3 covers 18 residues. The germline CDR1 and CDR2 sequences are PRHDT and FYEKMQ (reference sequence). The CDR3 reads CASSLGESSWGSYNEQFF. Here the CDR3 DNA reads TGTGCCAGCAGCTTAGGGGAGTCTAGCTGGGGCTCCTACAATGAGCAGTTCTTC.

With respect to this clone: The sample has other DNA sequences that encode this CDR3 too. J is TRBJ2-7 and V is TRBV27; D not resolved. The germline V gene has CDR1 MNHEY and CDR2 SMNVEV (reference sequence). The V and J ends lost 2 bases and 6 bases respectively, with 8 bases between them. The length of the CDR3 is 12 residues. The CDR3 nucleotides read TGTGCCAGCAGTTTAGGGGTCGGCGAGCAGTACTTC. Residues: CASSLGVGEQYF.

The gene calls are TRBV6-5 and TRBJ1-1, with D unresolved. Deletions cut 3 bases from V and 0 bases from J, with 5 bases between. The length of the CDR3 is 13 residues. Germline-derived CDR1 and CDR2 are MNHEY and SVGAGI. The CDR3, as DNA: TGTGCCAGCAGTTATTCGGTGAACACTGAAGCTTTCTTT. It encodes CASSYSVNTEAFF.

This sequence joins TRBV7-3 and TRBJ1-1; tentative D call: TRBD1 (6 bases). The CDR3 is made up of 17 amino acids. With 2 bases removed from V and 0 bases from J, the gap between germline ends came to 16 bases. Germline assignment: CDR1 SGHTA and CDR2 FQGTGA. CDR3 amino acids: CASSLDAGEGMNTEAFF. As DNA, the CDR3 is TGTGCCAGCAGCTTAGATGCAGGGGAGGGAATGAACACTGAAGCTTTCTTT.

V is TRBV30 and J is TRBJ1-4; possibly TRBD1 for D (5 bases). This CDR3 spans 17 amino acids. The germline gives CDR1 GTSNPN, CDR2 SVGIG (reference sequence). V lost 0 bases and J lost 7, with 21 bases in between. The CDR3 region has the DNA TGTGCCTGGAGTGTACTGACAGCCTCGCCTATGGTTGAAAAACTGTTTTTT. Residues: CAWSVLTASPMVEKLFF.

The V call is TRBV2, the J call TRBJ1-5; D gene ambiguous. The CDR3 is made up of 14 amino acids. In germline, CDR1 is SNHLY, CDR2 FYNNEI. V lost 7 bases and J 4 bases, leaving 14 bases between the germline ends. CDR3 nucleotide sequence: TGTGCCAGCAATTTTAAAAGTGCTAATCAGCCCCAGCATTTT. Protein: CASNFKSANQPQHF. Variable domain in full (rest from reference TRBV2 and TRBJ1-5): EPEVTQTPSHQVTQMGQEVILRCVPISNHLYFYWYRQILGQKVEFLVSFYNNEISEKSEIFDDQFSVERPDGSNFTLKIRSTKLEDSAMYFCASNFKSANQPQHFGDGTRLSIL.

V is TRBV9 and J is TRBJ2-7, with D possibly called TRBD1 or TRBD2 (5 bases each). CDR1 is SGDLS, CDR2 YYNGEE, per germline. This CDR3 is 13 amino acids long. Trimming stripped 5 bases from V and 6 bases from J, with 15 bases between. For the CDR3, the DNA is TGTGCCAGCAGTACCGTTTACGGGGCCGAGCAGTACTTC. This codes for CASSTVYGAEQYF.

Note on this clone: The same CDR3 is also encoded by other DNA sequences in this sample. The J gene is TRBJ1-5, the V gene TRBV5-1; no clear D. CDR1 and CDR2 from the germline V gene are SGHRS and YFSETQ. The CDR3 length is 13 residues. Between the trimmed V and J ends, which lost 2 bases and 1 base, there was a span of 4 bases. CDR3 sequence reads: CASSLGSNQPQHF. For the CDR3, the DNA is TGCGCCAGCAGCTTAGGGAGCAATCAGCCCCAGCATTTT.

This clone is a singleton in its sample. The chain carries TRBV5-4 and TRBJ2-3, with D unclear. Per germline, CDR1 SGHNT and CDR2 YYREEE (reference sequence). The CDR3 sequence is 17 residues long. Trimming removed 0 bases at V and 1 base at J, with 15 bases between. The CDR3 nucleotides are TGTGCCAGCAGCTTGGGTGTAGGGCTGCCAGGCACAGATACGCAGTATTTT. Its translation is CASSLGVGLPGTDTQYF.

J is TRBJ2-7 and V is TRBV9; 8 nucleotides line up with TRBD2. V was pared by 3 bases and J by 4 bases, with 3 bases of the junction left unmatched. The CDR3 covers 13 residues. Germline V gene sequence: CDR1 SGDLS, CDR2 YYNGEE. For the CDR3, the DNA is TGTGCCAGCAGCGACGGGGGGGCTTACGAGCAGTACTTC. It codes for CASSDGGAYEQYF.

The CDR3 reads CASQSGTAFNNEKLFF. The CDR3 nucleotides read TGTGCCAGCCAATCCGGGACAGCTTTCAATAATGAAAAACTGTTTTTT. The V call is TRBV27, the J call TRBJ1-4, with TRBD1 matching 7 bases. The V gene end was trimmed by 8 bases and the J gene end by 4 bases; junction bases not matched to a gene: 13. This CDR3 contains 16 residues. The germline V gene encodes CDR1 MNHEY and CDR2 SMNVEV (reference sequence).